This is a list of T cell receptor beta chains from one sample in a study of control samples from healthy donors and cancer patients. Repertoires were generated with immunoSEQ multiplex PCR, while TCRdb's copy carries only in-frame clones and drops some. The sample holds tens of thousands of clones, 83% seen once. The specimen sequenced was blood. The receptors come from a man in his sixties in good health. The CDR3 runs from the conserved cysteine through the conserved F or W. The D gene is left open where the match is weak. Rows give clone size only sometimes, using once, few, many, or a class for an expanded clone.

.	TRBJ1-2	TRBV7-2	TRBD1	TGTGCCAGCAGCTTAAACAGGGGGCATTATGGCTACACCTTC	CASSLNRGHYGYTF
.	TRBJ2-7	TRBV4-3	.	TGCGCCAGCAGCCAAGATGTCCAGGACGAGCAGTACTTC	CASSQDVQDEQYF
once	TRBJ1-1	TRBV29-1	TRBD1	TGCAGCGTTTTGGGACAGGACCACAAGGGAGCTTTCTTT	CSVLGQDHKGAFF
.	TRBJ2-5	TRBV15	TRBD2	TGTGCCACCAGCAGAGGGGGACTAGCGGAAGAGACCCAGTACTTC	CATSRGGLAEETQYF
.	TRBJ2-7	TRBV28	.	TGTGCCAGCAGCCCCCAACGGGATTGGCAGTACTTC	CASSPQRDWQYF
.	TRBJ2-7	TRBV20-1	TRBD1	TGCAGTGCTAGTGCTTACATTCCGGGACAGGGGCCCTACGAGCAGTACTTC	CSASAYIPGQGPYEQYF
.	TRBJ1-2	TRBV18	TRBD1	TGTGCCAGCTCACCACGGGGACAGTACTATGGCTACACCTTC	CASSPRGQYYGYTF
.	TRBJ1-1	TRBV5-6	TRBD1	TGTGCCAGCAGCTTGGCCTGGCAGGGGGTGGACACTGAAGCTTTCTTT	CASSLAWQGVDTEAFF
.	TRBJ2-3	TRBV9	TRBD2	TGTGCCAGCAGCGCTTCCGGGACTAGCGGCACAGATACGCAGTATTTT	CASSASGTSGTDTQYF
once	TRBJ2-5	TRBV4-2	TRBD2	TGTGCCAGCAGCCAAGGGAATAGCGGGAGGGGAGAGACCCAGTACTTC	CASSQGNSGRGETQYF
.	TRBJ1-2	TRBV30	.	TGTGCCTGGAGTCCGGGAGGGTATGGCTACACCTTC	CAWSPGGYGYTF
.	TRBJ1-5	TRBV2	.	TGTGCCAGCAGTGGAGATTGGGGGAGCAATCAGCCCCAGCATTTT	CASSGDWGSNQPQHF
.	TRBJ1-2	TRBV5-1	TRBD1	TGCGCCAGCAGCTTGGCCGGGACAGGCAACTATGGCTACACCTTC	CASSLAGTGNYGYTF